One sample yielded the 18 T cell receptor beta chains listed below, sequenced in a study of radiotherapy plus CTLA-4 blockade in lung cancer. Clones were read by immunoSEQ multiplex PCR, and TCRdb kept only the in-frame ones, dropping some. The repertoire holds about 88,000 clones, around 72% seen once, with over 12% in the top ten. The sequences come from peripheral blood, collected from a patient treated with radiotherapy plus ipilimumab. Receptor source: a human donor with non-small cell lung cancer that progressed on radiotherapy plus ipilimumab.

The CDR3 DNA sequence: TGTGCCAGCAGCTCCGACAGGGGTAATCGGTACGAGCAGTACTTC. It encodes CASSSDRGNRYEQYF. The genes are TRBV7-6 and TRBJ2-7; 8 bases fit TRBD1. Germline V gene lookup returns CDR1 SGHVS and CDR2 FNYEAQ. The CDR3 is 15 amino acids. Germline trimming cut 4 bases from V and 4 bases from J; bases unmatched to any gene: 9.

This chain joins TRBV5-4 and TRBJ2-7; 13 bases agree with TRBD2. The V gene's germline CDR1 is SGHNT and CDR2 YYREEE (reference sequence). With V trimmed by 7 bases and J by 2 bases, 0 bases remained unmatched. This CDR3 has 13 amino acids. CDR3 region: CASGLAGAYEQYF. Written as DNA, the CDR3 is TGTGCCAGCGGACTAGCGGGAGCCTACGAGCAGTACTTC.

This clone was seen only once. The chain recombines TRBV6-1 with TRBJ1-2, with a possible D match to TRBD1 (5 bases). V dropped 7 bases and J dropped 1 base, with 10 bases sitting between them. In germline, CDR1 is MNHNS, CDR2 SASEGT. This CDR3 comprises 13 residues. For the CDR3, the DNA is TGTGCCAGCAAATTGGGGGATAACTATGGCTACACCTTC. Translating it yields CASKLGDNYGYTF.

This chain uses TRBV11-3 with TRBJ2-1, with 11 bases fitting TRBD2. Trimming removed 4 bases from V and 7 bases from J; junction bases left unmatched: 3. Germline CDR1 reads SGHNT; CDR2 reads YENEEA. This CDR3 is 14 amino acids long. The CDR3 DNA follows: TGTGCCAGCAGCTCACTAGCGGGGGCAAATGAGCAGTTCTTC. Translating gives CASSSLAGANEQFF.

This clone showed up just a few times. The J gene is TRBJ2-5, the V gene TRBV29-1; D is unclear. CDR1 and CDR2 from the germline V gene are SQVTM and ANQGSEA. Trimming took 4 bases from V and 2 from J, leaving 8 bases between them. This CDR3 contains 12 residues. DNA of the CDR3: TGCAGCGTTGTCCGAAATCAAGAGACCCAGTACTTC. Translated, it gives CSVVRNQETQYF.

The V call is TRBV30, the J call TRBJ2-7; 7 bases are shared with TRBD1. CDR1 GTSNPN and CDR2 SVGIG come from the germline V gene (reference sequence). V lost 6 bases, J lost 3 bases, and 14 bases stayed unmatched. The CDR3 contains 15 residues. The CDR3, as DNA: TGTGCCTGTACAACTTCAGGGGGAGAGGGCTACGAGCAGTACTTC. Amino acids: CACTTSGGEGYEQYF. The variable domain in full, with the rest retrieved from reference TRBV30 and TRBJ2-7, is SQTIHQWPATLVQPVGSPLSLECTVEGTSNPNLYWYRQAAGRGLQLLFYSVGIGQISSEVPQNLSASRPQDRQFILSSKKLLLSDSGFYLCACTTSGGEGYEQYFGPGTRLTVT.

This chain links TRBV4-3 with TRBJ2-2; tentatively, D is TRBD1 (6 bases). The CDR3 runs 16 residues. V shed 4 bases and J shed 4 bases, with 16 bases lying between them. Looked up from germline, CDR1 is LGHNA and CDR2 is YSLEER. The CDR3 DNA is TGCGCCAGCAGCCCGGGGACACAGACCTTCACCGGGGAGCTGTTTTTT. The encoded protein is CASSPGTQTFTGELFF.

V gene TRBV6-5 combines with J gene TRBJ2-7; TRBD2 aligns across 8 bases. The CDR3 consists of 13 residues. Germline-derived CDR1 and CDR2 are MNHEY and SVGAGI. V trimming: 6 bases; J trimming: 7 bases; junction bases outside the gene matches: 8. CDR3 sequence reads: CASSPGGLGEQYF. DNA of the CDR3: TGTGCCAGCAGCCCGGGGGGGCTGGGGGAGCAGTACTTC.

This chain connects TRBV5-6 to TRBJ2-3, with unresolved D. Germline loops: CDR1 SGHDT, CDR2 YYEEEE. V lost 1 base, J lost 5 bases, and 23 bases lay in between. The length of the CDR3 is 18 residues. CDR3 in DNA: TGTGCCAGCAGCTTGTTCAGGTTAGGGTCCGATCATCGAGATACGCAGTATTTT. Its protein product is CASSLFRLGSDHRDTQYF.

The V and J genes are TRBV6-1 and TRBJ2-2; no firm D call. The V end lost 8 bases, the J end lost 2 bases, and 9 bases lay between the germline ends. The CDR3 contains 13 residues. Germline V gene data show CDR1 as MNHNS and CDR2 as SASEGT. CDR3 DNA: TGTGCCAGCGGTAGGGCCAACACCGGGGAGCTGTTTTTT. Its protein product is CASGRANTGELFF.

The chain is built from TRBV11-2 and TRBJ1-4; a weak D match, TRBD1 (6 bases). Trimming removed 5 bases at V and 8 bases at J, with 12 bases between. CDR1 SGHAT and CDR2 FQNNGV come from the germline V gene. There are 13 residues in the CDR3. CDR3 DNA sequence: TGTGCCAGCAGCCAGGGGCGGCAGGAAAAACTGTTTTTT. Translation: CASSQGRQEKLFF.

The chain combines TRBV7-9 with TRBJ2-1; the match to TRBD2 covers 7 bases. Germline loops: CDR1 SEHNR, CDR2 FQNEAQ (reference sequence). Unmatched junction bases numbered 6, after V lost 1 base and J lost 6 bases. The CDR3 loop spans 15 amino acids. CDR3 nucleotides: TGTGCCAGCAGCTTAGTTGGCGGGAGTAGCAATGAGCAGTTCTTC. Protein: CASSLVGGSSNEQFF.

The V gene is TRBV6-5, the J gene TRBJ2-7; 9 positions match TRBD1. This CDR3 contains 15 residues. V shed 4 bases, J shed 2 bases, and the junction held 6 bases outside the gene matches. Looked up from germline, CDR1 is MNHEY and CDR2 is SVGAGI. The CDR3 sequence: CASSSGTGTAYEQYF. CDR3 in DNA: TGTGCCAGCAGTTCTGGGACAGGGACAGCCTACGAGCAGTACTTC.

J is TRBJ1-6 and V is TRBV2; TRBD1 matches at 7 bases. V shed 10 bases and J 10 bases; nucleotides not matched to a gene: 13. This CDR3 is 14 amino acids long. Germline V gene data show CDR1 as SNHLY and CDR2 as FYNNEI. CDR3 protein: CATKRGRGDSPLHF. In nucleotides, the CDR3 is TGTGCCACCAAAAGAGGCAGGGGGGACTCACCCCTCCACTTT.

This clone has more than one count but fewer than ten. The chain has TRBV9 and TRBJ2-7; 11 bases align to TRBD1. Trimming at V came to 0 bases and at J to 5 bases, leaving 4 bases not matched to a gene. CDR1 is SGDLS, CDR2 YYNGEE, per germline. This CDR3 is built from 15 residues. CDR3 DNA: TGTGCCAGCAGCGTAGCTACGGGACAGGGGGACGAGCAGTACTTC. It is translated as CASSVATGQGDEQYF.

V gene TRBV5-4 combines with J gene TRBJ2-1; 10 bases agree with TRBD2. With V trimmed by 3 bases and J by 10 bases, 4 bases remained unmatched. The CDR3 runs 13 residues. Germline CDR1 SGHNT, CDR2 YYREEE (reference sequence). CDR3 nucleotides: TGTGCCAGCAGCTCCAGTAGCGGGAGGGAGCAGTTCTTC. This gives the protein CASSSSSGREQFF.

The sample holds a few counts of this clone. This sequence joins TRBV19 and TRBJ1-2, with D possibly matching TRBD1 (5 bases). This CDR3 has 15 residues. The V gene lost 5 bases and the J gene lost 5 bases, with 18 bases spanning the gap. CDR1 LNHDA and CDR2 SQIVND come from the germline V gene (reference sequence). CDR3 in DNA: TGTGCCAGTAGTCTGGAAGGAGGGGAGATATATGGCTACACCTTC. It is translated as CASSLEGGEIYGYTF.

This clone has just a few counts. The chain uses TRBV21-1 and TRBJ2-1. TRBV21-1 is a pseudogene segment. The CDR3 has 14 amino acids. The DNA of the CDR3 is TGTGCCAGCACCGGATGTCCCCTGGACGATGAGCAGTTCTTC. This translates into CASTGCPLDDEQFF.